This paragraph covers one T cell receptor (beta chain) sequence. Germline values: CDR1 SGDLS, CDR2 YYNGEE. The CDR3 totals 12 residues. Trimming took off 3 bases at V and 7 bases at J, with 5 bases between the two ends. The data belong to a study of CD8+CD57+ T cells in acquired aplastic anemia. Study in general: The sorted CD4+ and CD8+ cells yielded an average around 3.2 ug of DNA.

CD8+CD57+ cell expansion, shown by flow cytometry, had occurred in the patients selected for sequencing. CDR3 and TCR beta VDJ profiling relied on genomic DNA as the template. Using its own MiXCR run on the reads, TCRdb lists one record per CDR3 protein. This sample has 450,000 to 600,000 distinct CDR3 sequences, with around 33% found just once. This TCR came from a human donor with aplastic anemia. The chain uses TRBV9 and TRBJ1-6, with D unclear. The sequenced material came from sorted CD4+, CD8+, or CD8+CD57+ T cells (not recorded which) from PBMCs. CDR3 nucleotides: TGTGCCAGCAGCGGGCTCAATTCACCCCTCCACTTT. This gives the protein CASSGLNSPLHF.